Below, 3 T cell receptor beta chains from the same sample are listed, as sequenced in a study of shared clonotypes between healthy human individuals. Some clones are missing from TCRdb's copy, which holds only in-frame ones; the method was immunoSEQ multiplex PCR. This table holds roughly 2,000,000 clones, just over 90% found once. CD45RO negativity and positive selection for CCR7 defined naive CD8 cells, a population that excluded terminally differentiated effector memory CD45RA+ cells. Sequencing was performed on naive CD8+ T cells from PBMCs. The receptor set was obtained from a man aged 18 to 29 in good health. Some clones in this sample may be carry-over from other donors' samples.

Worth noting for this clone: Other DNA sequences in the same sample also yield this CDR3. This chain connects TRBV6-4 to TRBJ1-1; 11 nucleotides line up with TRBD1. The CDR3 runs to 15 residues. Looked up from germline, CDR1 is MRHNA and CDR2 is SNTAGT. Losses at the gene ends were 0 bases for V and 4 bases for J; bases not matched to a gene: 1. For the CDR3, the DNA is TGTGCCAGCAGTGACTCGGGGACAGGGGGCACTGAAGCTTTCTTT. It yields the protein CASSDSGTGGTEAFF.

The chain carries TRBV5-4 and TRBJ2-7; D uncertain. Germline loops: CDR1 SGHNT, CDR2 YYREEE (reference sequence). The CDR3 contains 11 residues. Trimming pared 1 base from V and 6 bases from J, leaving 5 bases between. CDR3: CASSLLGEQYF. DNA of the CDR3: TGTGCCAGCAGCTTGTTAGGCGAGCAGTACTTC.

For this clone: Other DNA sequences in this specimen translate into the identical CDR3. The chain combines TRBV7-9 with TRBJ2-7; D gene ambiguous. In germline, CDR1 is SEHNR, CDR2 FQNEAQ (reference sequence). This CDR3 is 12 amino acids long. Between the trimmed V and J ends, which lost 7 bases and 3 bases, there was a span of 10 bases. DNA of the CDR3: TGTGCCAGCACGGCGGATAGCTACGAGCAGTACTTC. This sequence encodes CASTADSYEQYF.